The 7 T cell receptor beta chains below come from one sample, sequenced in a study of T cell responses to AZD1222 COVID-19 vaccine. Repertoires were generated with immunoSEQ multiplex PCR, while TCRdb's copy carries only in-frame clones and drops some. The sample includes approximately 150,000 clones, 75% to 95% of them seen just once. This specimen consisted of peripheral blood, obtained on day 0 of AZD1222 vaccination. These receptors were taken from an adult in good health.

This clone is a singleton in its sample. The gene calls are TRBV19 and TRBJ1-2; 7 nucleotides match TRBD1. The ends lost 6 bases at V and 5 bases at J; junction bases unmatched: 12. The CDR3 is 15 amino acids. Per germline, CDR1 LNHDA and CDR2 SQIVND (reference sequence). The CDR3 DNA reads as TGTGCCAGTAGCGACCGGGACAGTTTTTGGTATGGCTACACCTTC. Translated, it gives CASSDRDSFWYGYTF.

The chain links TRBV10-2 to TRBJ2-7, with no clear D. CDR1 and CDR2 (germline): WSHSY, SAAADI. With 6 bases removed from V and 9 bases from J, the gap between germline ends came to 12 bases. CDR3 length: 11 amino acids. CDR3 bases: TGCGCCAGCAGAGCAGACTCCGGGCAGTACTTC. Protein: CASRADSGQYF.

The chain couples TRBV4-2 to TRBJ1-2, with D perhaps TRBD1 (6 bases). The CDR3 has 15 amino acids. Trimming removed 0 bases at V and 4 bases at J, with 12 bases between. CDR1 is LGHNA and CDR2 is YNFKEQ in the germline V gene. CDR3: CASSQEDRQVYGYTF. In DNA, the CDR3 is TGTGCCAGCAGCCAAGAGGACCGACAGGTCTATGGCTACACCTTC.

V usage is TRBV7-2 and J usage is TRBJ2-1; 10 nucleotides line up with TRBD2. Germline-derived CDR1 and CDR2 are SGHTA and FQGNSA. V lost 5 bases, J lost 7 bases, and 11 bases stayed unmatched. There are 16 residues in the CDR3. This chain's CDR3 is CASSPAASGSPNEQFF. The DNA of the CDR3 is TGTGCCAGCAGCCCCGCCGCTAGCGGGAGCCCTAATGAGCAGTTCTTC.

The gene calls are TRBV12-3 or TRBV12-4 and TRBJ2-1; TRBD2 matches 7 bases. The CDR3 runs 12 residues. V was clipped by 5 bases and J by 8 bases; unmatched bases: 3. The CDR3 DNA reads as TGTGCCAGCAGTCGGCGGGAGTATGAGCAGTTCTTC. Translating it yields CASSRREYEQFF.

This sequence joins TRBV11-2 and TRBJ1-3; D is undetermined. Deletions cut 4 bases from V and 2 bases from J, with 9 bases between. The CDR3 is made up of 14 amino acids. Germline V gene data show CDR1 as SGHAT and CDR2 as FQNNGV. In nucleotides, the CDR3 is TGTGCCAGCAGCTCCTACACCACTGGAAACACCATATATTTT. Translation gives CASSSYTTGNTIYF.

This clone occurred a few times. The CDR3 coding sequence is TGTGCCAGCAGTGAATGGGGCGGGGGGCAAGAGACCCAGTACTTC. It is translated as CASSEWGGGQETQYF. This chain links TRBV25-1 with TRBJ2-5; 8 nucleotides align to TRBD2. The CDR3 loop spans 15 amino acids. The V gene's germline CDR1 is MGHDK and CDR2 SYGVNS. V gave up 1 base and J gave up 2 bases; unmatched junction bases: 3.